This TCR beta chain was documented in a study of human T cells and chemical hapten exposure. Study context: Sensitization was performed using 2% DPC on an approximately 2 cm by approximately 2 cm upper inner arm skin site. The patients, most of them female, presented with alopecia areata, totalis or universalis.

The time point here: pre-sensitization, week 0. As to treatment: therapeutic diphenylcyclopropenone sensitization with weekly scalp DPC. This CDR3 region has 16 residues. Germline-derived CDR1 and CDR2 are ENHRY and SYGVKD. Trimming at V came to 4 bases and at J to 5 bases, leaving 7 bases not matched to a gene. A single record per CDR3 protein comes from TCRdb applying MiXCR to the RACE reads. The sample includes about 110,000 distinct CDR3 sequences, approximately 12% of them seen just once. The TCR originated in a woman aged 45-65 years with alopecia areata. Some clones in this sample may be carry-over from other donors' samples. Sequencing was performed on whole blood, taken in connection with sensitization to the hapten diphenylcyclopropenone (DPC). This chain uses TRBV10-3 with TRBJ2-1, with 11 bases that match TRBD2. CDR3 residues: CAISGLAGGRDNEQFF. The CDR3 DNA reads TGTGCCATCAGTGGGCTAGCGGGGGGCAGGGACAATGAGCAGTTCTTC.